A selection of T cell receptor beta chains follows, all from one sample in a study of T cells in localized non-small cell lung cancer. Repertoires were generated with immunoSEQ multiplex PCR, while TCRdb's copy carries only in-frame clones and drops some. The data show roughly 36,000 clones, around 79% seen once. The sample consisted of PBMCs, taken before any cancer treatment. These receptors were collected from a woman aged 35-70 years with stage II squamous cell lung carcinoma. Both conserved end residues are part of each CDR3. A D gene is named only where the DNA matches it firmly. Only some rows state a clone size, as once, few, many or a class for expanded clones.

d_gene	v_gene	j_gene	abundance	CDR3aa	CDR3nt
TRBD2	TRBV5-1	TRBJ2-1	few	CASSSGGGYEQFF	TGCGCCAGCAGCTCGGGGGGAGGGTATGAGCAGTTCTTC
TRBD1	TRBV7-9	TRBJ1-2	.	CASSLVPQGAHYGYTF	TGTGCCAGCAGCTTAGTGCCCCAGGGGGCTCACTATGGCTACACCTTC
.	TRBV7-8	TRBJ2-5	.	CASSFGGAGQETQYF	TGTGCCAGCAGCTTTGGTGGGGCGGGACAAGAGACCCAGTACTTC
.	TRBV5-1	TRBJ1-1	.	CASSLASGTEAFF	TGCGCCAGCAGCTTGGCCTCGGGCACTGAAGCTTTCTTT
.	TRBV7-9	TRBJ2-6	.	CASSLGSGANVLTF	TGTGCCAGCAGCTTAGGTTCTGGGGCCAACGTCCTGACTTTC
TRBD1	TRBV6-5	TRBJ2-2	.	CASRQGAADTGELFF	TGTGCCAGCAGGCAGGGGGCGGCGGACACCGGGGAGCTGTTTTTT
.	TRBV10-1	TRBJ2-3	.	CASLPREDTQYF	TGCGCCAGCTTACCACGAGAAGATACGCAGTATTTT
.	TRBV28	TRBJ1-5	.	CAIGSNQPQHF	TGTGCCATAGGCTCCAATCAGCCCCAGCATTTT
.	TRBV19	TRBJ1-5	few	CASSMSGRGDQPQHF	TGTGCCAGTAGTATGTCGGGCAGGGGAGACCAGCCCCAGCATTTT
.	TRBV10-3	TRBJ1-1	.	CAISSRGSDEAFF	TGTGCCATCAGTTCTCGGGGGTCGGATGAAGCTTTCTTT
TRBD2	TRBV29-1	TRBJ2-1	.	CSVEFREGGGGGQFF	TGCAGCGTTGAATTCAGGGAGGGCGGGGGAGGAGGGCAGTTCTTC
.	TRBV5-4	TRBJ2-2	.	CASSSNTGELFF	TGTGCCAGCAGCTCGAACACCGGGGAGCTGTTTTTT
.	TRBV28	TRBJ1-3	.	CASNERAPVSSGNTIYF	TGTGCCAGCAACGAACGGGCACCCGTGAGCTCTGGAAACACCATATATTTT
TRBD1	TRBV5-4	TRBJ1-1	.	CASSLKPGGTEAFF	TGTGCCAGCAGCTTGAAACCAGGGGGCACTGAAGCTTTCTTT
TRBD1	TRBV14	TRBJ1-4	.	CASSQEQGIATNEKLFF	TGTGCCAGCAGCCAAGAACAGGGGATTGCAACTAATGAAAAACTGTTTTTT
TRBD1	TRBV7-6	TRBJ1-2	.	CASSMTGIGGYTF	TGTGCCAGCAGCATGACAGGGATCGGGGGCTACACCTTC
TRBD2	TRBV7-3	TRBJ2-5	.	CASSLSGSGSSGETQYF	TGTGCCAGCAGCTTATCCGGCAGCGGGAGTTCTGGGGAGACCCAGTACTTC
.	TRBV4-3	TRBJ2-7	.	CASSQVQSYEQYF	TGCGCCAGCAGCCAAGTACAGTCCTACGAGCAGTACTTC
.	TRBV15	TRBJ1-2	.	CATGTGDLFYGYTF	TGTGCCACCGGCACAGGCGATCTTTTCTATGGCTACACCTTC
.	TRBV19	TRBJ2-5	.	CASRGVETQYF	TGTGCCAGTAGGGGGGTGGAGACCCAGTACTTC
.	TRBV14	TRBJ2-4	once	CASSRFPREGKNIQYF	TGTGCCAGCAGCCGGTTCCCAAGGGAAGGCAAAAACATTCAGTACTTC
.	TRBV5-1	TRBJ2-7	once	CASSLTPGRLGIYEQYF	TGCGCCAGCAGCTTGACCCCCGGACGCTTAGGAATCTACGAGCAGTACTTC
.	TRBV7-2	TRBJ1-5	.	CASSASSNQPQHF	TGTGCCAGCAGCGCTTCTAGCAATCAGCCCCAGCATTTT
TRBD2	TRBV28	TRBJ2-3	.	CASSFLPGEAGGTDTQYF	TGTGCCAGCAGTTTCTTACCCGGGGAGGCGGGAGGCACAGATACGCAGTATTTT
.	TRBV10-3	TRBJ2-3	.	CAISDQLTDTQYF	TGTGCCATCAGTGACCAACTCACAGATACGCAGTATTTT
TRBD1	TRBV6-5	TRBJ1-2	.	CASSYNGDRGGYTF	TGTGCCAGCAGTTACAACGGGGACAGGGGAGGCTACACCTTC
TRBD1	TRBV4-3	TRBJ2-1	.	CASSQEASGTGSYNEQFF	TGCGCCAGCAGCCAAGAGGCCTCTGGGACAGGGTCCTACAATGAGCAGTTCTTC
TRBD2	TRBV29-1	TRBJ2-5	once	CSGGGNQETQYF	TGCAGCGGGGGGGGAAACCAAGAGACCCAGTACTTC
.	TRBV19	TRBJ2-1	few	CASKGRWGGDRYNEQFF	TGTGCCAGTAAGGGGCGATGGGGCGGCGATCGCTACAATGAGCAGTTCTTC
.	TRBV5-6	TRBJ1-5	few	CASSLRMKSGNQPQHF	TGTGCCAGCAGCTTACGTATGAAAAGCGGCAATCAGCCCCAGCATTTT
.	TRBV9	TRBJ1-6	.	CASSVGPNNSPLHF	TGTGCCAGCAGCGTAGGGCCTAATAATTCACCCCTCCACTTT
.	TRBV6-6	TRBJ1-3	few	CASSYGRGNTIYF	TGTGCCAGCAGTTACGGCAGAGGAAACACCATATATTTT
.	TRBV5-1	TRBJ1-1	.	CASSLAVGRRNTEAFF	TGCGCCAGCAGCTTGGCCGTGGGCAGGAGGAACACTGAAGCTTTCTTT
.	TRBV9	TRBJ1-2	.	CASSPTTENYGYTF	TGTGCCAGCAGTCCTACGACAGAGAACTATGGCTACACCTTC
.	TRBV4-3	TRBJ2-7	.	CASSQDLAGAVNEQYF	TGCGCCAGCAGCCAAGATTTGGCGGGGGCCGTTAACGAGCAGTACTTC
.	TRBV10-3	TRBJ2-3	.	CAISESQTSTDTQYF	TGTGCCATCAGTGAGTCCCAGACGAGCACAGATACGCAGTATTTT
.	TRBV4-2	TRBJ1-1	.	CASSLDGGVNTEAFF	TGTGCCAGCAGCCTAGACGGGGGAGTGAACACTGAAGCTTTCTTT
.	TRBV2	TRBJ1-1	.	CASSANVNTEAFF	TGTGCCAGCAGCGCAAACGTGAACACTGAAGCTTTCTTT
.	TRBV28	TRBJ1-1	.	CASSFGGSPSTEAFF	TGTGCCAGCAGTTTCGGGGGGTCCCCCAGCACTGAAGCTTTCTTT
TRBD1	TRBV5-1	TRBJ1-1	.	CASSSSQGGEAFF	TGCGCCAGCAGCTCATCACAGGGGGGTGAAGCTTTCTTT
TRBD1	TRBV5-6	TRBJ2-2	few	CASSFSDRRNTGELFF	TGTGCCAGCAGCTTTTCGGACAGGCGGAACACCGGGGAGCTGTTTTTT
.	TRBV28	TRBJ2-7	.	CASSTRDRYEQYF	TGTGCCAGCAGTACTAGGGATAGGTACGAGCAGTACTTC
.	TRBV10-2	TRBJ1-6	.	CASSAINSPLHF	TGCGCCAGCAGTGCAATAAATTCACCCCTCCACTTT
.	TRBV4-2	TRBJ1-4	.	CASSPLGDGLFF	TGTGCCAGCAGCCCACTAGGAGATGGACTGTTTTTT
.	TRBV4-2	TRBJ1-4	.	CASSPGQNNEKLFF	TGTGCCAGCAGCCCGGGACAAAATAATGAAAAACTGTTTTTT
.	TRBV18	TRBJ1-6	.	CASSPGTLNSPLHF	TGTGCCAGCTCACCCGGGACATTAAATTCACCCCTCCACTTT
TRBD1	TRBV2	TRBJ2-7	.	CASSRDRGHEQYF	TGTGCCAGCAGCCGGGACAGGGGGCACGAGCAGTACTTC
.	TRBV19	TRBJ2-5	.	CASSQGGGGQETQYF	TGTGCCAGTAGTCAAGGAGGGGGGGGACAAGAGACCCAGTACTTC
TRBD1	TRBV7-9	TRBJ2-1	.	CASSLQGSEQFF	TGTGCCAGCAGCCTACAGGGGTCTGAGCAGTTCTTC
.	TRBV28	TRBJ1-5	.	CASSRGGTDQPQHF	TGTGCCAGCAGCCGGGGGGGCACGGATCAGCCCCAGCATTTT
.	TRBV5-1	TRBJ2-2	.	CASSPRSNTGELFF	TGCGCCAGCAGCCCGAGGTCGAACACCGGGGAGCTGTTTTTT
.	TRBV18	TRBJ1-5	.	CASSPRPGDQPQHF	TGTGCCAGCTCACCACGACCAGGGGACCAGCCCCAGCATTTT
.	TRBV4-2	TRBJ1-3	.	CASSQASAGSGTIYF	TGTGCCAGCAGCCAAGCCTCGGCGGGAAGTGGAACCATATATTTT
.	TRBV18	TRBJ1-3	.	CASSPPSSASRNTIYF	TGTGCCAGCTCACCACCGAGTTCAGCCAGTAGAAACACCATATATTTT
.	TRBV29-1	TRBJ2-3	.	CSVAVDGFTDTQYF	TGCAGCGTTGCCGTAGACGGGTTCACAGATACGCAGTATTTT
.	TRBV29-1	TRBJ1-1	.	CSAGLAQGTGTEAFF	TGCAGCGCTGGGCTCGCGCAGGGAACAGGGACTGAAGCTTTCTTT
.	TRBV2	TRBJ2-5	.	CASSEGGGGFQKTQYF	TGTGCCAGCAGTGAAGGAGGGGGGGGTTTTCAGAAGACCCAGTACTTC
.	TRBV4-1	TRBJ1-5	once	CASSQAWGEGENQPQHF	TGCGCCAGCAGCCAAGCCTGGGGGGAGGGGGAAAATCAGCCCCAGCATTTT
.	TRBV11-2	TRBJ2-1	.	CASSLVQGPYNEQFF	TGTGCCAGCAGCTTAGTCCAGGGTCCCTACAATGAGCAGTTCTTC
TRBD1	TRBV27	TRBJ1-1	.	CASSLSTGSNTEAFF	TGTGCCAGCAGTTTATCGACAGGGTCGAACACTGAAGCTTTCTTT